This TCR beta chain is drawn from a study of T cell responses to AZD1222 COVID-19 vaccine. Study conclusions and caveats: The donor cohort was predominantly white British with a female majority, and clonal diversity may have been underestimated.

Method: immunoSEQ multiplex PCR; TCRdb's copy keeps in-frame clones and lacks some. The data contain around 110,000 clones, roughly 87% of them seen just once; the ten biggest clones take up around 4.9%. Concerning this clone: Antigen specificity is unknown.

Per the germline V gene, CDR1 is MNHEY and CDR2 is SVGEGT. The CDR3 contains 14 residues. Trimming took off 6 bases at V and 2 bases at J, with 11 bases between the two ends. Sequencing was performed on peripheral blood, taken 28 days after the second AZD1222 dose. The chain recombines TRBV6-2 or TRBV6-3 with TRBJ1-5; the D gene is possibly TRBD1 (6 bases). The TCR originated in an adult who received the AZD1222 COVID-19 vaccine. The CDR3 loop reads CASSPRQGNQPQHF. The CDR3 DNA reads TGTGCCAGCAGCCCTCGACAGGGCAATCAGCCCCAGCATTTT.